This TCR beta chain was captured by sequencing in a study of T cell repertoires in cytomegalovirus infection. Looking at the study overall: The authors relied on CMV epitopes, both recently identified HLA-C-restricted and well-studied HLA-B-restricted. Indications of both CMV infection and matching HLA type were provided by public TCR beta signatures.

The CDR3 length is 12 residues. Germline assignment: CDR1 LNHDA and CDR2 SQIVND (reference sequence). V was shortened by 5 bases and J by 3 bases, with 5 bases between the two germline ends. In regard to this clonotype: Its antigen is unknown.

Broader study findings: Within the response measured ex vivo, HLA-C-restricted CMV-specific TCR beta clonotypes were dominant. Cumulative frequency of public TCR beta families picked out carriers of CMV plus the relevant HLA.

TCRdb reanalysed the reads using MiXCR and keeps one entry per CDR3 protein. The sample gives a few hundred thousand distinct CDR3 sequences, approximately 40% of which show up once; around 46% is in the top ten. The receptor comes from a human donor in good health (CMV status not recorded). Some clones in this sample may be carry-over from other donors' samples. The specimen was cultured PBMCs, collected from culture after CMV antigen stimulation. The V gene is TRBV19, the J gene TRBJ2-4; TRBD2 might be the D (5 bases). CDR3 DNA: TGTGCCAGTAGTCGGGGCAAAAACATTCAGTACTTC. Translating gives CASSRGKNIQYF.